This TCR beta chain came from a study of T cell clones after liver transplantation. Method: immunoSEQ multiplex PCR; TCRdb's copy keeps in-frame clones and lacks some. The sample has 95,000 to 110,000 clones; more than 75% are singletons. V was shortened by 2 bases and J by 3 bases, with 15 bases between the two germline ends. Germline assignment: CDR1 SGHDT and CDR2 YYEEEE. This CDR3 is 15 amino acids long. The sequencing used CD4+ T cells from blood, collected before liver transplant. The rearrangement links TRBV5-6 to TRBJ2-7; D may correspond to TRBD1 or TRBD2 (5 bases each). The TCR originated in a human donor who received a liver transplant. CDR3 sequence: CASSFGTPGDYEQYF. In nucleotides, the CDR3 is TGTGCCAGCAGCTTCGGGACGCCAGGAGACTACGAGCAGTACTTC.